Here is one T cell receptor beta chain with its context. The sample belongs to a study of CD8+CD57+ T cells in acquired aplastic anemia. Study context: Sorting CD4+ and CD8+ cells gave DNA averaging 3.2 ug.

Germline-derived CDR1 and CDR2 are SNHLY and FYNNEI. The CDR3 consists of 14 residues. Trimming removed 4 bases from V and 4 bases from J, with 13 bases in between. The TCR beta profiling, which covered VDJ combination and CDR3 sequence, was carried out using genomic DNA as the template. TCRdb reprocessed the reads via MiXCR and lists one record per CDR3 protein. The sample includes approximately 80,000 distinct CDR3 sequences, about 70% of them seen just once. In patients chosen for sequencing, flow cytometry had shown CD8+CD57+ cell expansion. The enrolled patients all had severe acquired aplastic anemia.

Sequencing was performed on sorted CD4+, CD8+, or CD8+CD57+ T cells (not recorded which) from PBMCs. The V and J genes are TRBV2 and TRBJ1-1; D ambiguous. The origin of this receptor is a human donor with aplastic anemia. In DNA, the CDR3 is TGTGCCAGCAGTGTCCACGGAGGGAGCACTGAAGCTTTCTTT. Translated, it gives CASSVHGGSTEAFF.